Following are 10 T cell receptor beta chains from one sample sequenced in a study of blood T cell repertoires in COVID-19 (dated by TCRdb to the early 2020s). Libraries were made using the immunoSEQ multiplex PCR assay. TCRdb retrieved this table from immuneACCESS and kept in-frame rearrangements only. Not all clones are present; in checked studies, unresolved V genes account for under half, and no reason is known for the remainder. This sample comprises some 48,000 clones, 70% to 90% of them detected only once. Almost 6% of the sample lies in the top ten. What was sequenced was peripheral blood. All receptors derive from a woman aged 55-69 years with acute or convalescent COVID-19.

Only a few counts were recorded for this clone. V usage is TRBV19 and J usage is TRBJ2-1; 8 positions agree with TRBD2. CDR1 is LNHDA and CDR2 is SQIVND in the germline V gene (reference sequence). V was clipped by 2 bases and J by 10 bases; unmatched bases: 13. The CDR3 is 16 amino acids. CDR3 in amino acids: CASSITSGGRRGEQFF. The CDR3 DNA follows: TGTGCCAGTAGTATAACTAGCGGAGGCAGGCGGGGGGAGCAGTTCTTC. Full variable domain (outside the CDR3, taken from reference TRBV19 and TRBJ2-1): DGGITQSPKYLFRKEGQNVTLSCEQNLNHDAMYWYRQDPGQGLRLIYYSQIVNDFQKGDIAEGYSVSREKKESFPLTVTSAQKNPTAFYLCASSITSGGRRGEQFFGPGTRLTVL.

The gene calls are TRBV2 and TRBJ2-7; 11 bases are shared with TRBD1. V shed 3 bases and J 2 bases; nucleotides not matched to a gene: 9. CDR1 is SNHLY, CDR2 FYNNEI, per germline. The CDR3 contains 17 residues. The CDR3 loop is CASSDFGTGGAAYEQYF. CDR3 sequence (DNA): TGTGCCAGCAGTGACTTTGGGACAGGGGGGGCGGCCTACGAGCAGTACTTC.

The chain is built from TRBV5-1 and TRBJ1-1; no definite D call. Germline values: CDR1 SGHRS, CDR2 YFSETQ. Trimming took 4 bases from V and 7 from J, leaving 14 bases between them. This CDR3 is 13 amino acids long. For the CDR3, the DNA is TGCGCCAGCAGCCTCAGTCCCTCTAGTGAAGCTTTCTTT. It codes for CASSLSPSSEAFF.

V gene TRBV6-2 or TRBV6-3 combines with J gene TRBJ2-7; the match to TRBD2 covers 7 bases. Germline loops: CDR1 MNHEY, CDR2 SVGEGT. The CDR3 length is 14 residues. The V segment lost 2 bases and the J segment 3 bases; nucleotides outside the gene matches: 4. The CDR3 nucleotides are TGTGCCAGCAGTTACGCGGGAGAGAGCTACGAGCAGTACTTC. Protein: CASSYAGESYEQYF.

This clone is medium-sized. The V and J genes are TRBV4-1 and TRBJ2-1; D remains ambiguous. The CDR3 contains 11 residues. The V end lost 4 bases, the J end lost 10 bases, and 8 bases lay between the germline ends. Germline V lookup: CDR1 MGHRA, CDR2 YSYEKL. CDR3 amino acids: CASSPGAEQFF. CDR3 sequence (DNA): TGCGCCAGCAGCCCAGGCGCAGAGCAGTTCTTC.

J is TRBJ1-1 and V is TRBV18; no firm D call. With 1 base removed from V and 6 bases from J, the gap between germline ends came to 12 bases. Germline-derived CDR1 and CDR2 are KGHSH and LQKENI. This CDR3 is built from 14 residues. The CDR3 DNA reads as TGTGCCAGCTCACCACAAGCGGATAGCGCTGAAGCTTTCTTT. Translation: CASSPQADSAEAFF.

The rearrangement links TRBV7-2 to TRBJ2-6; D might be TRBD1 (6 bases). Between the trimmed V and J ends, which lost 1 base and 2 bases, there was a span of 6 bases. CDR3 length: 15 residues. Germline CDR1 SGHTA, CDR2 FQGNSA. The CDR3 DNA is TGTGCCAGCAGCTTAGACAGGGCTGGGGCCAACGTCCTGACTTTC. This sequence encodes CASSLDRAGANVLTF.

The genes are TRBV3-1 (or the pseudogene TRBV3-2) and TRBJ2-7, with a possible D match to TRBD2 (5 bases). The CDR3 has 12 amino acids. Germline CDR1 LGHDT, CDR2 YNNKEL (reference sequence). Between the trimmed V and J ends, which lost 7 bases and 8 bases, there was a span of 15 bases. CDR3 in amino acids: CASTSSGRQQYF. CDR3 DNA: TGTGCCAGCACTTCAAGCGGAAGACAGCAGTACTTC.

As DNA, the CDR3 is TGCGCCAGCAGCAGGACAGGGTTTGACACTGAAGCTTTCTTT. Residues: CASSRTGFDTEAFF. The chain couples TRBV5-1 to TRBJ1-1, with 8 nucleotides matching TRBD1. The length of the CDR3 is 14 residues. J lost 3 bases, V lost 4 bases, and 5 bases had no gene match. CDR1 SGHRS and CDR2 YFSETQ come from the germline V gene.

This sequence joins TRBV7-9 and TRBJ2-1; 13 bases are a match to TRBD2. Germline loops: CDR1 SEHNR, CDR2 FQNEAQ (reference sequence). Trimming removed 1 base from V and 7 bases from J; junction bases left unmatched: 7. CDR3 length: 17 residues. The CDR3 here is CASSLVTSGRATNEQFF. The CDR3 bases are TGTGCCAGCAGCTTAGTTACTAGCGGGAGGGCCACTAATGAGCAGTTCTTC.